This TCR beta chain was documented in a study of cytomegalovirus exposure and HLA in healthy donors. The PCR used 60 Vbeta and 13 Jbeta primers. TCRdb's table, derived via immunoSEQ multiplex PCR, lists solely in-frame clones and lacks some. The sample is made up of fewer than 130,000 clones, and the top ten hold 0.59% of it. With 3 bases removed from V and 11 bases from J, the gap between germline ends came to 13 bases. Germline V gene sequence: CDR1 DFQATT, CDR2 SNEGSKA (reference sequence). The CDR3 contains 11 residues. The V call is TRBV20-1, the J call TRBJ1-1, with no clear D. The clonotype comes from a man aged 50 to 60 in good health and CMV-seronegative. What was sequenced was PBMCs. In DNA, the CDR3 is TGCAGTGCTAGTACGGTTCGAGAGGCTTTCTTT. Protein sequence: CSASTVREAFF.